Below, one T cell receptor (beta chain) is given with its context. What it binds is unknown. TCRdb analysed the multiplex PCR reads with MiXCR anew, one entry per CDR3 protein. The table shows about 180,000 distinct CDR3 sequences, with approximately 30% occurring only once. Breast cancer patients provided tissue from their axillary draining lymph nodes. The CDR3 has 15 amino acids. Germline V gene sequence: CDR1 MGHRA, CDR2 YSYEKL. V trimming: 4 bases; J trimming: 15 bases; junction bases outside the gene matches: 15. This entry is derived from a study of breast tumors, draining lymph nodes, adjacent tissues. Study-level results: The lymph node origin of tumor T cells was framed as consistent with a hypothesis, not demonstrated.

The chain has TRBV4-1 and TRBJ1-5; 10 bases are shared with TRBD1. The sequencing sample was made of axillary lymph node tissue. The TCR sequence derives from a female donor with breast cancer. Some clones in this sample may be carry-over from other donors' samples. CDR3: CASSPGQGVYCLWHF. Written as DNA, the CDR3 is TGCGCCAGCAGCCCTGGACAGGGGGTATATTGTTTGTGGCATTTT.